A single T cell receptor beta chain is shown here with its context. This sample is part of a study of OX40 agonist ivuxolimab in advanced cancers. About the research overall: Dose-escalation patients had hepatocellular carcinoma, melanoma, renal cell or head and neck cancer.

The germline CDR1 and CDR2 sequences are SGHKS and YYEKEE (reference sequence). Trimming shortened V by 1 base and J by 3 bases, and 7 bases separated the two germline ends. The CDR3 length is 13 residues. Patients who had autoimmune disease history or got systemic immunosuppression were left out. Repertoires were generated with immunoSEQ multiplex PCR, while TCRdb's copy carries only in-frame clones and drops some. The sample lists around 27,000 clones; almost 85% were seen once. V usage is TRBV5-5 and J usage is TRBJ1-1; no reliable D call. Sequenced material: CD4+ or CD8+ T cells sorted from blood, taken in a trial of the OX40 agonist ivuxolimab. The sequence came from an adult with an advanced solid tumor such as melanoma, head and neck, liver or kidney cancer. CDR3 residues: CASSLTGDTEAFF. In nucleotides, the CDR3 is TGTGCCAGCAGCTTGACCGGGGACACTGAAGCTTTCTTT.